The present entry profiles one T cell receptor (beta chain) with its context. This sample stems from a study of OX40 agonist ivuxolimab in advanced cancers. The CDR3 is 16 amino acids. CDR1 and CDR2 from the germline V gene are SGHRS and YFSETQ. Trimming shortened V by 4 bases and J by 1 base, and 14 bases separated the two germline ends. Produced via immunoSEQ multiplex PCR; TCRdb's table is partial and in-frame only. The sample consists of more than 35,000 clones, 76% of them appearing once. The sequence was obtained from an adult with an advanced solid tumor such as melanoma, head and neck, liver or kidney cancer. The sample consisted of CD4+ or CD8+ T cells sorted from blood, taken in a trial of the OX40 agonist ivuxolimab. The V and J genes are TRBV5-1 and TRBJ2-2; TRBD2 might be the D (5 bases). CDR3 nucleotide sequence: TGCGCCAGCAGCCCCACTAGGAGCCTGAACACCGGGGAGCTGTTTTTT. Its translation: CASSPTRSLNTGELFF. The entire variable domain, with the rest obtained from reference TRBV5-1 and TRBJ2-2, is as follows: KAGVTQTPRYLIKTRGQQVTLSCSPISGHRSVSWYQQTPGQGLQFLFEYFSETQRNKGNFPGRFSGRQFSNSRSEMNVSTLELGDSALYLCASSPTRSLNTGELFFGEGSRLTVL.